What follows is one TCR beta chain and its context. Its matching antigen is unknown. The record originates from a study of T cells expressing NK-cell markers. TCR beta cDNA was generated via 5'RACE template switching incorporating UMIs. No DNA is given; TCRdb re-called the 5' RACE reads and lists each CDR3 protein once. The sample table sets out over 200,000 distinct CDR3 sequences. The V gene's germline CDR1 is SGDLS and CDR2 YYNGEE. The CDR3 is made up of 17 amino acids. The study's findings and limits: The contribution of dominant NKG2C+ clonotypes to CD8+ T cells in a handful of donors was roughly 1.0-8%. The CD3+CD56-NKG2C+ fraction of a handful of donors was also led by these clonotypes.

This chain connects TRBV9 to TRBJ1-1; TCRdb's D gene call, TRBD1, goes unchecked for lack of DNA. This sequence originates from a man in his late teens or twenties in good health. Input material: blood T cells: a sorted CD56 or NKG2C T cell subset, CD4+ or CD8+ T cells, or bulk PBMC T cells (not recorded which). The CDR3 loop reads CASSKLVSGTPNTEAFF. Supplemented by reference TRBV9 and TRBJ1-1, the full variable domain reads DSGVTQTPKHLITATGQRVTLRCSPRSGDLSVYWYQQSLDQGLQFLIQYYNGEERAKGNILERFSAQQFPDLHSELNLSSLELGDSALYFCASSKLVSGTPNTEAFFGQGTRLTVV.